This T cell receptor (beta chain) was captured by sequencing in a study of identical twins. Study-wide results and caveats: Fewer insertions marked abundant cord blood beta clonotypes; young adult naive trended weakly, memory not at all.

This CDR3 is 14 amino acids long. CDR1 is SGHVS, CDR2 FQNEAQ, per germline. Between the trimmed V and J ends, which lost 1 base and 7 bases, there was a span of 11 bases. Template switching introduced a universal primer site, and the cDNA bore unique molecular identifiers. A single record per CDR3 protein comes from TCRdb applying MiXCR to the 5' RACE reads. The sample includes about 290,000 distinct CDR3 sequences, less than 9.5% seen only once; the top ten take roughly 7%. Everyone who donated was a healthy Caucasian. Details on this clonotype: The antigen is unknown.

This same sample was also part of a study on yellow fever vaccine responses in identical twins.

Source material: CD8+ T cells sorted from blood. The chain combines TRBV7-8 with TRBJ2-1; D call uncertain. The receptor was derived from a woman between 18 and 29 years old in good health. The CDR3: CASSLGGSRNEQFF. Written as DNA, the CDR3 is TGTGCCAGCAGCTTAGGGGGTAGCCGGAATGAGCAGTTCTTC.